This paragraph reports one TCR beta chain. Its antigen is unidentified. The source of the sample is a study of CD8+CD57+ T cells in acquired aplastic anemia. Study background: On average, sorted CD4+ and CD8+ cells gave about 2.9 ug of DNA. Study conclusions and caveats: Shared by patients and controls, twenty-nine CD8+ CDR3s were abundant in patients.

Patients sequenced had flow cytometry evidence of CD8+CD57+ cell expansion. Blood sampling was performed on the patients, and none of them had received therapy by then. Germline CDR1 is MGHDK and CDR2 is SYGVNS. The ends lost 4 bases at V and 4 bases at J; junction bases unmatched: 6. The CDR3 contains 16 residues. TCR beta VDJ and CDR3 profiling used genomic DNA as template. Each CDR3 protein gets one entry after TCRdb re-called the reads with MiXCR. This repertoire shows 160,000 or so distinct CDR3 sequences, roughly two thirds found once; its top ten account for 40% to 60%. The sequence was collected from a human donor with aplastic anemia. The sample comprised sorted CD4+, CD8+, or CD8+CD57+ T cells (not recorded which) from PBMCs. This chain links TRBV25-1 with TRBJ2-2; 10 nucleotides align to TRBD2. The CDR3 nucleotides read TGTGCCAGCAGTGGTCTAGCGGGGGCTACCACCGGGGAGCTGTTTTTT. Amino acids: CASSGLAGATTGELFF.